Following are 25 T cell receptor beta chains from one sample sequenced in a study of early stage breast cancer tumors (dated by TCRdb to 2017 to 2019). Library creation used the immunoSEQ multiplex PCR assay. Not all clones reach the TCRdb copy of this immuneACCESS table, which keeps in-frame sequences only. Checked studies attribute under half of the gap to unresolved V genes and leave the rest unexplained. The sample includes about 50,000 clones, with about three quarters observed a single time. The ten largest clonotypes hold 3.4% of the sample. The sample was blood. The receptors were sampled from a person aged 25 to 39 with breast cancer.

The gene calls are TRBV2 and TRBJ1-1, with 9 bases that match TRBD1. CDR1 is SNHLY, CDR2 FYNNEI, per germline. The V segment lost 9 bases and the J segment 0 bases; nucleotides outside the gene matches: 2. The CDR3 loop spans 13 amino acids. The CDR3 is CASGQGMNTEAFF. The DNA for the CDR3 is TGTGCCAGTGGACAGGGGATGAACACTGAAGCTTTCTTT.

The J gene is TRBJ1-4, the V gene TRBV4-2, with 8 bases identical to TRBD1. Looked up from germline, CDR1 is LGHNA and CDR2 is YNFKEQ. The CDR3 runs 16 residues. The junction had 10 bases not matched to a gene; V was cut back by 4 bases and J by 6 bases. For the CDR3, the DNA is TGTGCCAGCAGCCCCCTTGCAACAGGGGGGGATGAAAAACTGTTTTTT. Translation: CASSPLATGGDEKLFF.

The chain links TRBV6-5 to TRBJ1-1; 8 bases match TRBD1. This CDR3 is built from 16 residues. Germline CDR1 reads MNHEY; CDR2 reads SVGAGI. J lost 0 bases, V lost 4 bases, and 7 bases had no gene match. CDR3 residues: CASSFYRGGVNTEAFF. In nucleotides, the CDR3 is TGTGCCAGCAGTTTCTACAGGGGGGGTGTGAACACTGAAGCTTTCTTT.

The chain has TRBV23-1 and TRBJ2-5; a possible D gene is TRBD1 (7 bases). TRBV23-1 is given ORF status, its function remaining uncertain. V dropped 3 bases and J dropped 5 bases, with 13 bases sitting between them. The CDR3 contains 14 residues. The DNA of the CDR3 is TGCGCCAGCAGTCATCAGGGGGGTAGGGAGACCCAGTACTTC. Amino acid sequence: CASSHQGGRETQYF.

The table lists this clone with a count of one. This chain connects TRBV18 to TRBJ2-5, with no clear D. V dropped 0 bases and J dropped 5 bases, with 10 bases sitting between them. Germline V gene lookup returns CDR1 KGHSH and CDR2 LQKENI. The CDR3 is made up of 14 amino acids. The CDR3 nucleotides read TGTGCCAGCTCACCACCGGGCTATTTTGAGACCCAGTACTTC. It yields the protein CASSPPGYFETQYF. Variable domain in full (rest from reference TRBV18 and TRBJ2-5): NAGVMQNPRHLVRRRGQEARLRCSPMKGHSHVYWYRQLPEEGLKFMVYLQKENIIDESGMPKERFSAEFPKEGPSILRIQQVVRGDSAAYFCASSPPGYFETQYFGPGTRLLVL.

The V and J genes are TRBV6-4 and TRBJ2-2; tentative D call: TRBD2 (5 bases). The CDR3 length is 13 residues. Trimming stripped 5 bases from V and 3 bases from J, with 7 bases between. The germline gives CDR1 MRHNA, CDR2 SNTAGT. CDR3: CASSPGDTGELFF. The CDR3, as DNA: TGTGCCAGCAGTCCCGGGGACACCGGGGAGCTGTTTTTT.

As DNA, the CDR3 is TGTGCCAGCACGTGGACAGGGGACGAGCAGTACTTC. Its protein product is CASTWTGDEQYF. J is TRBJ2-7 and V is TRBV7-9; 9 bases align to TRBD1. The CDR3 has 12 residues. Per germline, CDR1 SEHNR and CDR2 FQNEAQ (reference sequence). V was pared by 7 bases and J by 5 bases, with 3 bases of the junction left unmatched.

The gene calls are TRBV7-3 and TRBJ1-1; D is unclear. V gave up 5 bases and J gave up 0 bases, with 13 bases separating them. The germline gives CDR1 SGHTA, CDR2 FQGTGA. CDR3 length: 15 residues. CDR3 residues: CASSLSAGMNTEAFF. The CDR3 DNA sequence: TGTGCCAGCAGCCTCTCCGCGGGAATGAACACTGAAGCTTTCTTT.

The chain joins TRBV27 to TRBJ2-5, with D possibly TRBD2 on 6 matching bases. The CDR3 is 15 amino acids. Germline V gene data show CDR1 as MNHEY and CDR2 as SMNVEV (reference sequence). V gave up 2 bases and J gave up 2 bases, with 12 bases separating them. The CDR3 here is CASSLEWGGQETQYF. The CDR3 DNA follows: TGTGCCAGCAGTTTAGAGTGGGGAGGACAAGAGACCCAGTACTTC.

The chain employs TRBV7-9 and TRBJ1-2; no firm D call. The germline V gene encodes CDR1 SEHNR and CDR2 FQNEAQ (reference sequence). There are 12 residues in the CDR3. With 3 bases removed from V and 5 bases from J, the gap between germline ends came to 7 bases. CDR3 protein: CASSLDFYGYTF. The CDR3 nucleotides read TGTGCCAGCAGCTTGGATTTTTATGGCTACACCTTC. Based on the CDR3 plus reference TRBV7-9 and TRBJ1-2, the full variable domain is DTGVSQNPRHKITKRGQNVTFRCDPISEHNRLYWYRQTLGQGPEFLTYFQNEAQLEKSRLLSDRFSAERPKGSFSTLEIQRTEQGDSAMYLCASSLDFYGYTFGSGTRLTVV.

In its sample, this clone was seen a few times. V is TRBV11-2 and J is TRBJ1-2; D unclear. This CDR3 comprises 16 residues. Trimming took off 5 bases at V and 3 bases at J, with 19 bases between the two ends. Germline V gene sequence: CDR1 SGHAT, CDR2 FQNNGV. CDR3: CASSISAGRSHYGYTF. CDR3 nucleotides: TGTGCCAGCAGCATATCAGCGGGGAGGTCGCACTATGGCTACACCTTC.

V is TRBV9 and J is TRBJ2-7; 10 bases fit TRBD1. The CDR3 is 13 residues long. The germline gives CDR1 SGDLS, CDR2 YYNGEE. The V gene end was trimmed by 4 bases and the J gene end by 7 bases; junction bases not matched to a gene: 5. CDR3 amino acids: CASSPWTGGEQYF. In nucleotides, the CDR3 is TGTGCCAGCAGCCCATGGACAGGGGGAGAGCAGTACTTC. Full variable domain (rest looked up from reference TRBV9 and TRBJ2-7): DSGVTQTPKHLITATGQRVTLRCSPRSGDLSVYWYQQSLDQGLQFLIQYYNGEERAKGNILERFSAQQFPDLHSELNLSSLELGDSALYFCASSPWTGGEQYFGPGTRLTVT.

This chain links TRBV7-6 with TRBJ2-2, with 7 positions matching TRBD1. Trimming removed 5 bases from V and 4 bases from J; junction bases left unmatched: 7. The germline CDR1 and CDR2 sequences are SGHVS and FNYEAQ. CDR3 length equals 15 residues. The CDR3 protein is CASSLGQAGTGELFF. The CDR3, as DNA: TGTGCCAGCAGCCTTGGACAGGCGGGCACCGGGGAGCTGTTTTTT.

There are a few counts of this clone. V usage is TRBV25-1 and J usage is TRBJ2-5; 11 nucleotides align to TRBD1. Germline V gene data show CDR1 as MGHDK and CDR2 as SYGVNS. J lost 6 bases, V lost 6 bases, and 6 bases had no gene match. The CDR3 length is 14 residues. The CDR3 here is CASSWTGGGKTQYF. In nucleotides, the CDR3 is TGTGCCAGCAGCTGGACAGGGGGCGGAAAGACCCAGTACTTC. Looking up the rest from reference TRBV25-1 and TRBJ2-5 gives the full variable domain: EADIYQTPRYLVIGTGKKITLECSQTMGHDKMYWYQQDPGMELHLIHYSYGVNSTEKGDLSSESTVSRIRTEHFPLTLESARPSHTSQYLCASSWTGGGKTQYFGPGTRLLVL.

This chain uses TRBV6-5 with TRBJ2-7; D possibly corresponds to TRBD1 (6 bases). The CDR3 is made up of 15 amino acids. Germline V lookup: CDR1 MNHEY, CDR2 SVGAGI. The V end was cut by 6 bases, the J end by 5 bases, with 20 bases between. Written as DNA, the CDR3 is TGTGCCAGCAGCCCCCCGGACAGAATAATCCACGAGCAGTACTTC. Protein sequence: CASSPPDRIIHEQYF.

This chain uses TRBV11-2 with TRBJ2-7, with TRBD2 identical over 7 bases. The V and J ends lost 3 bases and 7 bases, in that order; junction bases with no gene match: 3. This CDR3 region has 12 residues. The V gene's germline CDR1 is SGHAT and CDR2 FQNNGV. As DNA, the CDR3 is TGTGCCAGCAGCTTTGGGGGGGTTGAGCAGTACTTC. Residues: CASSFGGVEQYF.

The V and J genes are TRBV30 and TRBJ2-7; TRBD2 matches 10 bases. CDR1 is GTSNPN and CDR2 is SVGIG in the germline V gene (reference sequence). Losses at the gene ends were 1 base for V and 5 bases for J; bases not matched to a gene: 8. The length of the CDR3 is 15 residues. The CDR3 bases are TGTGCCTGGAGTGAACCTAGCGGGAGTATCCACGAGCAGTACTTC. It encodes CAWSEPSGSIHEQYF.

The chain combines TRBV7-3 with TRBJ2-3; D unclear. The CDR3 is 12 amino acids. V was cut by 3 bases and J by 2 bases, with 3 bases left in between. Germline CDR1 and CDR2: SGHTA and FQGTGA. The CDR3 region has the DNA TGTGCCAGCAGCTTGGACACAGATACGCAGTATTTT. Amino acid sequence: CASSLDTDTQYF.

The chain carries TRBV18 and TRBJ2-2; no definite D call. The V gene lost 8 bases and the J gene lost 3 bases, with 25 bases spanning the gap. Germline lookup yields CDR1 KGHSH and CDR2 LQKENI. CDR3 length: 18 amino acids. CDR3 DNA sequence: TGTGCCAGCAGCACCGTATGGGTCTCGTGGAGTTACACCGGGGAGCTGTTTTTT. This gives the protein CASSTVWVSWSYTGELFF.

The V gene is TRBV5-4, the J gene TRBJ1-2, with 7 positions matching TRBD1. Germline CDR1 and CDR2: SGHNT and YYREEE (reference sequence). The CDR3 length is 14 residues. The V segment lost 0 bases and the J segment 3 bases; nucleotides outside the gene matches: 2. CDR3 loop: CASSLGTGDYGYTF. The CDR3 DNA is TGTGCCAGCAGCTTGGGAACAGGGGACTATGGCTACACCTTC.

The chain combines TRBV4-3 with TRBJ2-7; TRBD1 agrees at 7 bases. V gave up 0 bases and J gave up 2 bases; unmatched junction bases: 10. Germline V gene lookup returns CDR1 LGHNA and CDR2 YSLEER. The CDR3 is 17 amino acids. The CDR3 spells CASSQDIPGQIPYEQYF. As DNA, the CDR3 is TGCGCCAGCAGCCAAGATATTCCGGGACAGATCCCCTACGAGCAGTACTTC.

This chain connects TRBV4-2 to TRBJ1-3, with D unclear. The length of the CDR3 is 14 residues. Germline V gene sequence: CDR1 LGHNA, CDR2 YNFKEQ. The ends were cut back, 3 bases at V and 4 bases at J, with 10 bases in the middle. The CDR3: CASSQGFEGNTIYF. The CDR3 DNA reads TGTGCCAGCAGCCAGGGATTCGAAGGAAACACCATATATTTT.

This sequence joins TRBV7-8 and TRBJ2-7, with 8 bases lining up with TRBD1. The CDR3 has 14 residues. V lost 5 bases to trimming and J lost 1 base; unmatched junction nucleotides: 4. The germline V gene has CDR1 SGHVS and CDR2 FQNEAQ. DNA for the CDR3: TGTGCCAGCAGCGACCGACAGGGGTCCTACGAGCAGTACTTC. Translating gives CASSDRQGSYEQYF. Looking up the rest from reference TRBV7-8 and TRBJ2-7 gives the full variable domain: GAGVSQSPRYKVAKRGQDVALRCDPISGHVSLFWYQQALGQGPEFLTYFQNEAQLDKSGLPSDRFFAERPEGSVSTLKIQRTQQEDSAVYLCASSDRQGSYEQYFGPGTRLTVT.

This chain joins TRBV5-8 and TRBJ2-5; TRBD2 might be the D (6 bases). The CDR3 extends over 15 amino acids. V was shortened by 2 bases and J by 5 bases, with 16 bases between the two germline ends. The germline V gene encodes CDR1 SGHTS and CDR2 YDEGEE. The CDR3 nucleotides are TGTGCCAGCAGCTTTGGTATTAGCCGGGAGGAGACCCAGTACTTC. It codes for CASSFGISREETQYF.

The CDR3 sequence is CASSPQGFIGYTF. CDR3 sequence (DNA): TGTGCCAGCAGCCCCCAGGGGTTCATCGGCTACACCTTC. The rearrangement uses TRBV14 and TRBJ1-2; D may be TRBD1 (6 bases). In germline, CDR1 is SGHDN, CDR2 FVKESK. V lost 4 bases to trimming and J lost 8 bases, with 14 bases between them. The CDR3 covers 13 residues. Together with reference TRBV14 and TRBJ1-2, the CDR3 gives the full variable domain: EAGVTQFPSHSVIEKGQTVTLRCDPISGHDNLYWYRRVMGKEIKFLLHFVKESKQDESGMPNNRFLAERTGGTYSTLKVQPAELEDSGVYFCASSPQGFIGYTFGSGTRLTVV.